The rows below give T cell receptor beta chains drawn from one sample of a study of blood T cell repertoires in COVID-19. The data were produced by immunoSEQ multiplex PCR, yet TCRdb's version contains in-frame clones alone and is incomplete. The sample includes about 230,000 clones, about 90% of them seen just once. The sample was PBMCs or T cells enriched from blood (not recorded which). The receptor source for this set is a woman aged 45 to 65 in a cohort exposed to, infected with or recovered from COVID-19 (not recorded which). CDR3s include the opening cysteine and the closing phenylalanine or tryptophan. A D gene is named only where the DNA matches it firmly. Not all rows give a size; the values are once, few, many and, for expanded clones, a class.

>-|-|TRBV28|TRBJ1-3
CASSSAGTTEVSGNTIYF
TGTGCCAGCAGTTCCGCGGGGACTACTGAAGTCTCTGGAAACACCATATATTTT
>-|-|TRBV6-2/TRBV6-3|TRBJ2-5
CASSHPPFSEETQYF
TGTGCCAGCAGTCATCCCCCGTTTAGTGAGGAGACCCAGTACTTC
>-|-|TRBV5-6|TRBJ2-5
CASSWASTQETQYF
TGTGCCAGCAGCTGGGCCTCTACACAAGAGACCCAGTACTTC
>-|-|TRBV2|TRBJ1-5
CASSLQMGNQPQHF
TGTGCCAGCAGTCTCCAGATGGGCAATCAGCCCCAGCATTTT
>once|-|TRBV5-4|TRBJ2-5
CASSPPVGGTQYF
TGTGCCAGCAGCCCTCCCGTGGGAGGGACCCAGTACTTC
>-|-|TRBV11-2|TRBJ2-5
CASHRGAHGYAPQETQYF
TGTGCCAGCCATCGGGGGGCACATGGATATGCACCACAAGAGACCCAGTACTTC
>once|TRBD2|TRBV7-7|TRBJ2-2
CASSLLLAGSANTGELFF
TGTGCTAGCAGCTTATTACTAGCGGGGTCTGCGAACACCGGGGAGCTGTTTTTT
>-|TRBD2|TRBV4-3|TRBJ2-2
CASSQEPLAGGPIGELFF
TGCGCCAGCAGCCAAGAACCACTAGCGGGGGGGCCTATCGGGGAGCTGTTTTTT
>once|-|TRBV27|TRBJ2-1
CASSFYTGGGSNEQFF
TGTGCCAGCAGTTTTTATACGGGGGGCGGGTCCAATGAGCAGTTCTTC
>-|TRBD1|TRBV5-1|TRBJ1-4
CASRETGANEKLFF
TGCGCCAGCAGGGAAACAGGGGCTAATGAAAAACTGTTTTTT
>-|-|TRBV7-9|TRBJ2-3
CASSPEADTQYF
TGTGCCAGCAGCCCAGAGGCAGATACGCAGTATTTT
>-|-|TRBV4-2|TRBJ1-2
CASSHPLGQVGPRPYGYTF
TGTGCCAGCAGCCACCCCCTGGGGCAGGTTGGCCCCCGACCTTATGGCTACACCTTC
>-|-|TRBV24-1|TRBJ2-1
CATSGRAAGSYNEQFF
TGTGCCACCAGTGGTAGAGCCGCGGGCTCCTACAATGAGCAGTTCTTC
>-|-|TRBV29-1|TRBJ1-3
CSALLLYGNTIYF
TGCAGCGCCCTTCTCCTATATGGAAACACCATATATTTT
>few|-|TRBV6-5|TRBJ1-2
CASSRGGTRYGYTF
TGTGCCAGCAGTCGGGGGGGGACACGCTATGGCTACACCTTC
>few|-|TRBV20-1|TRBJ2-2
CSAREPGELFF
TGCAGTGCTCGGGAGCCCGGGGAGCTGTTTTTT
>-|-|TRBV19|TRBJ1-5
CASSMRRTQPQHF
TGTGCCAGTAGTATGAGGCGAACGCAGCCCCAGCATTTT
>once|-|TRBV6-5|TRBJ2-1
CASTLSRRGNNEQFF
TGTGCCAGCACCCTTAGCAGGAGGGGCAACAATGAGCAGTTCTTC
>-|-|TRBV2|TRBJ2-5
CASRATVREAETQYF
TGTGCCAGCAGGGCCACGGTGAGGGAGGCGGAGACCCAGTACTTC
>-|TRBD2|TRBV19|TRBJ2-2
CASSRLAGGTQFGELFF
TGTGCCAGTAGCAGACTAGCGGGGGGGACTCAATTCGGGGAGCTGTTTTTT
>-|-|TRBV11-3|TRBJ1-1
CASSLVGDTEAFF
TGTGCCAGCAGCTTAGTCGGTGACACTGAAGCTTTCTTT
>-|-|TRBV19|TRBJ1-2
CASSLQGSYYGYTF
TGTGCCAGTAGTTTACAGGGATCTTATTATGGCTACACCTTC
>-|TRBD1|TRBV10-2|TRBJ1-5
CASNQGVGQPQHF
TGCGCCAGCAACCAGGGGGTTGGACAGCCCCAGCATTTT
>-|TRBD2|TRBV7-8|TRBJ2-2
CATRRMSGGRTGELFF
TGTGCCACCCGTAGGATGAGCGGGGGGCGCACCGGGGAGCTGTTTTTT
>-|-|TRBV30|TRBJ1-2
CAWSPDRALYGYTF
TGTGCCTGGAGCCCTGACAGAGCTCTCTATGGCTACACCTTC
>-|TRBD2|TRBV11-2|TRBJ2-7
CASSLGMSGGSLGTYEQYF
TGTGCCAGCAGCTTAGGTATGAGCGGGGGGTCCCTCGGGACCTACGAGCAGTACTTC
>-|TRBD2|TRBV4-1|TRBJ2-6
CASSPYGGASGANVLTF
TGCGCCAGCAGCCCATACGGGGGGGCATCTGGGGCCAACGTCCTGACTTTC
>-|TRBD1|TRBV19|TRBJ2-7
CASSTGQGLLREQYF
TGTGCCAGTAGTACCGGACAGGGGCTTCTTCGGGAGCAGTACTTC
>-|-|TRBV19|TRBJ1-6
CATADRPNSPLHF
TGTGCCACCGCTGACAGACCTAATTCACCCCTCCACTTT
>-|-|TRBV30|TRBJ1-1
CAWSLGTVNTEAFF
TGTGCCTGGAGCCTTGGAACAGTGAACACTGAAGCTTTCTTT
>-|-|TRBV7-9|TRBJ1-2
CASSEEGDYGYTF
TGTGCCAGCAGCGAAGAGGGAGACTATGGCTACACCTTC
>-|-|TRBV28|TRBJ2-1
CASSLPITSTSYNEQFF
TGTGCCAGCAGTTTGCCGATTACTAGTACCTCCTACAATGAGCAGTTCTTC
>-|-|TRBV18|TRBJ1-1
CASSPSSTLNTEAFF
TGTGCCAGCTCCCCCAGTTCCACGCTGAACACTGAAGCTTTCTTT
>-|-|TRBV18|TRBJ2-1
CASSLQGDEQFF
TGTGCCAGCTCATTACAGGGAGATGAGCAGTTCTTC
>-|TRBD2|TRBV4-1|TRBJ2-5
CASSQDFASGGYQETQYF
TGCGCCAGCAGCCAAGATTTTGCGAGCGGGGGGTACCAAGAGACCCAGTACTTC
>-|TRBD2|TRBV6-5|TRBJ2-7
CASSGLAGSEQYF
TGTGCCAGCAGCGGACTAGCGGGGTCTGAGCAGTACTTC
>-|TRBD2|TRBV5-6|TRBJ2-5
CASSLVASGRETQYF
TGTGCCAGCAGCTTGGTGGCTAGCGGCCGTGAGACCCAGTACTTC
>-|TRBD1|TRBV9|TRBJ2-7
CASSPRTGAGYEQYF
TGTGCCAGCAGCCCCCGGACAGGCGCCGGGTACGAGCAGTACTTC
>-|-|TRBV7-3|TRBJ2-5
CASSLSGRRETQYF
TGTGCCAGCAGCCTCTCTGGCAGGCGAGAGACCCAGTACTTC
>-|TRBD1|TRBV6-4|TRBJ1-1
CASREYRGSTEAFF
TGTGCCAGCAGAGAGTACAGGGGAAGTACTGAAGCTTTCTTT
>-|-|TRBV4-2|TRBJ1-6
CASSQDVSRSNSPLHF
TGTGCCAGCAGCCAAGACGTCTCCCGGAGTAATTCACCCCTCCACTTT
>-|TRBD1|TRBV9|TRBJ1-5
CASSVDGQGDQPQHF
TGTGCCAGCAGCGTAGACGGACAGGGGGATCAGCCCCAGCATTTT
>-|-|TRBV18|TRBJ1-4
CASSPNSRGNEKLFF
TGTGCCAGCTCACCAAACTCTCGCGGTAATGAAAAACTGTTTTTT
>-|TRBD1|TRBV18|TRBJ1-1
CASSPRGTGGLNTEAFF
TGTGCCAGCTCACCACGGGGGACAGGGGGCTTGAACACTGAAGCTTTCTTT
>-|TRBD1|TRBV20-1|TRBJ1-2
CSASRDRQGYTF
TGCAGTGCTAGTCGGGACAGGCAAGGCTACACCTTC
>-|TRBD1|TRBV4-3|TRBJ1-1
CASGWGTGQTEAFF
TGCGCCAGCGGCTGGGGGACAGGGCAAACTGAAGCTTTCTTT
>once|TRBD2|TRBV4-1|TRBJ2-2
CASSQSPGLGPGELFF
TGCGCCAGCAGCCAATCCCCGGGACTAGGGCCCGGGGAGCTGTTTTTT
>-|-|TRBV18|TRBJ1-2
CASSPGAVYYGYTF
TGTGCCAGCTCACCGGGGGCAGTTTACTATGGCTACACCTTC
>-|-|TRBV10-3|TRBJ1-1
CAISDRAALEAFF
TGTGCCATCAGTGACAGGGCGGCCCTCGAAGCTTTCTTT
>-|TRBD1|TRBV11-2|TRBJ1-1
CASSSRLRQGRPEAFF
TGTGCCAGCAGCTCTAGACTGAGACAGGGTCGGCCTGAAGCTTTCTTT
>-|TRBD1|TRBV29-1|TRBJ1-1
CSVERQGSGTEAFF
TGCAGCGTGGAAAGACAGGGGTCAGGCACTGAAGCTTTCTTT
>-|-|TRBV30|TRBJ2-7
CAWKQSYEQYF
TGTGCCTGGAAACAGTCCTACGAGCAGTACTTC
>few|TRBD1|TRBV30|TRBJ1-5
CAWSVQGGQPQHF
TGTGCCTGGAGTGTGCAGGGGGGTCAGCCCCAGCATTTT
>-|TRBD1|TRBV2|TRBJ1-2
CASSDYSTGQNYGYTF
TGTGCCAGCAGTGATTACTCCACGGGACAGAACTATGGCTACACCTTC
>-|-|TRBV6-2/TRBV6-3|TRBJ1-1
CASSSTGPAFF
TGTGCCAGCAGTTCTACAGGGCCGGCTTTCTTT
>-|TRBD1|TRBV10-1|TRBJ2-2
CASSDRQGITGELFF
TGCGCCAGCAGCGACAGACAGGGTATCACCGGGGAGCTGTTTTTT
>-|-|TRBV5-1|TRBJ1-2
CASSLVAGREGYTF
TGCGCCAGCAGCTTGGTCGCGGGGCGGGAGGGCTACACCTTC
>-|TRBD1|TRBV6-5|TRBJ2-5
CASSQNRGRETQYF
TGTGCCAGCAGCCAAAACAGGGGGCGAGAGACCCAGTACTTC
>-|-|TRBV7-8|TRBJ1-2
CASSREQAPISPGYTF
TGTGCCAGCAGCCGAGAACAGGCGCCAATCAGTCCGGGCTACACCTTC